This paragraph reports one T cell receptor (beta chain). Its target is unknown. The sample belongs to a study of post-analysis software for immune sequencing data. Unique-molecular-identifier-tagged TCR beta cDNA libraries were used. In TCRdb, the PCR reads were re-called with MiXCR into one record per CDR3 protein. Among 700,000 to 900,000 distinct CDR3 sequences, around 42% were seen once, and the ten largest hold roughly 4.9%. Overall study findings and caveats: Normalized Chao1 diversity was significantly reduced in patients versus controls. Samples made in the same batch grouped tightly together by F measure.

Material for sequencing was blood. The clonotype originates from a girl under 18 with multiple sclerosis.

The CDR3 protein is CASTKKDRPATYNEQFF. CDR3 DNA sequence: TGTGCCAGCACGAAGAAGGACAGGCCCGCGACCTACAATGAGCAGTTCTTC. J is TRBJ2-1 and V is TRBV5-5, with 7 positions matching TRBD1. The CDR3 consists of 17 residues. V lost 6 bases to trimming and J lost 2 bases; unmatched junction nucleotides: 14. CDR1 is SGHKS and CDR2 is YYEKEE in the germline V gene (reference sequence).